This T cell receptor (beta chain) derives from a study of blood T cell repertoires in COVID-19. Study-wide background: Italy, Spain and the United States were the sources of the convalescent and acute COVID-19 samples. Sample material is recorded as cDNA or gDNA derived from T cells, B-cell-depleted T cells, or PBMCs.

Original handling: Reference gene primer amplification yielded estimated nucleated cell counts. Some clones are missing from TCRdb's copy, which holds only in-frame ones; the method was immunoSEQ multiplex PCR. D and trimming come from the DNA, and the V and J calls and clone size come from that table. The table lists under 45,000 clones, approximately 88% of them singletons. V was pared by 5 bases and J by 0 bases, with 4 bases of the junction left unmatched. CDR1 and CDR2 (germline): KGHDR, SFDVKD. This CDR3 has 15 amino acids. The clonotype comes from a man aged 60-69 years with active COVID-19. V usage is TRBV24-1 and J usage is TRBJ2-3; 7 positions agree with TRBD2. The sample consisted of peripheral blood. The CDR3, as DNA: TGTGCCACCAGTGTGAGTAGCGGGAGCACAGATACGCAGTATTTT. It is translated as CATSVSSGSTDTQYF.